Each of the 24 T cell receptor beta chains below was sequenced from the same sample in a study of OX40 agonist ivuxolimab in advanced cancers. Using immunoSEQ multiplex PCR, the repertoire was profiled, and TCRdb retains in-frame clones only, with some absent. The table lists about 30,000 clones, less than 85% of them singletons. Material: CD4+ or CD8+ T cells sorted from blood, obtained in a trial of the OX40 agonist ivuxolimab. Source of these receptors: an adult with an advanced solid tumor such as melanoma, head and neck, liver or kidney cancer.

The chain has TRBV5-1 and TRBJ2-2; D might be TRBD1 or TRBD2, each matching 6 bases. Germline CDR1 SGHRS, CDR2 YFSETQ. The CDR3 totals 15 residues. V gave up 6 bases and J gave up 2 bases, with 14 bases separating them. The CDR3 sequence: CASTLGGVNTGELFF. CDR3 nucleotides: TGCGCCAGCACCCTGGGGGGCGTCAACACCGGGGAGCTGTTTTTT. Full variable domain (outside the CDR3, taken from reference TRBV5-1 and TRBJ2-2): KAGVTQTPRYLIKTRGQQVTLSCSPISGHRSVSWYQQTPGQGLQFLFEYFSETQRNKGNFPGRFSGRQFSNSRSEMNVSTLELGDSALYLCASTLGGVNTGELFFGEGSRLTVL.

This clone is deemed medium-sized. The chain joins TRBV7-8 to TRBJ1-2; 9 bases align to TRBD1. CDR3 length: 17 amino acids. J gave up 1 base and V 2 bases, and 8 bases lay outside the gene matches. The germline V gene has CDR1 SGHVS and CDR2 FQNEAQ. The CDR3 region has the DNA TGTGCCAGCAGCTTATGGGGACAGGGAATCTTTAACTATGGCTACACCTTC. Its translation is CASSLWGQGIFNYGYTF.

The chain has TRBV30 and TRBJ1-4, with TRBD1 as a possible D gene (6 bases). The CDR3 runs 15 residues. Germline values: CDR1 GTSNPN, CDR2 SVGIG (reference sequence). V lost 0 bases to trimming and J lost 5 bases, with 13 bases between them. The CDR3 is CAWSVIEGVNEKLFF. In DNA form, the CDR3 reads TGTGCCTGGAGTGTAATCGAGGGGGTGAATGAAAAACTGTTTTTT.

The genes are TRBV7-6 and TRBJ1-1; D remains unclear. Germline V gene sequence: CDR1 SGHVS, CDR2 FNYEAQ. CDR3 length: 16 residues. Trimming took off 6 bases at V and 3 bases at J, with 20 bases between the two ends. CDR3 DNA sequence: TGTGCCAGCAGACCAATATTGGGAGACGAAGACACTGAAGCTTTCTTT. This encodes CASRPILGDEDTEAFF. The full variable domain, with the rest looked up from reference TRBV7-6 and TRBJ1-1, is GAGVSQSPRYKVTKRGQDVALRCDPISGHVSLYWYRQALGQGPEFLTYFNYEAQQDKSGLPNDRFSAERPEGSISTLTIQRTEQRDSAMYRCASRPILGDEDTEAFFGQGTRLTVV.

The V call is TRBV6-1, the J call TRBJ2-1; TRBD2 aligns across 10 bases. Germline CDR1 is MNHNS and CDR2 is SASEGT. The CDR3 spans 15 residues. The V segment lost 1 base and the J segment 6 bases; nucleotides outside the gene matches: 3. CDR3 bases: TGTGCCAGCAGTGAAGGCTCTAGCGGGGGCAATGAGCAGTTCTTC. Translating gives CASSEGSSGGNEQFF.

The chain couples TRBV5-4 to TRBJ2-2, with a tentative D call TRBD1 (5 bases). The V end was cut by 1 base, the J end by 0 bases, with 10 bases between. Germline lookup yields CDR1 SGHNT and CDR2 YYREEE (reference sequence). The CDR3 spans 16 residues. The CDR3 bases are TGTGCCAGCAGCTTGTTCAAGGGGTCGAACACCGGGGAGCTGTTTTTT. Translating gives CASSLFKGSNTGELFF.

Here the CDR3 reads CASSRRGAGEGYEQYF. The CDR3 nucleotides read TGTGCCAGCAGCCGACGTGGGGCAGGGGAGGGTTACGAGCAGTACTTC. The V call is TRBV7-6, the J call TRBJ2-7; D perhaps matches TRBD2 (7 bases). This CDR3 has 16 amino acids. Germline V lookup: CDR1 SGHVS, CDR2 FNYEAQ. V was cut by 5 bases and J by 4 bases, with 21 bases left in between.

This chain joins TRBV18 and TRBJ2-3, with 9 bases that match TRBD2. The CDR3 extends over 17 amino acids. V shed 0 bases, J shed 3 bases, and the junction held 7 bases outside the gene matches. Germline V gene lookup returns CDR1 KGHSH and CDR2 LQKENI. CDR3 region: CASSPPTAGGPTDTQYF. Written as DNA, the CDR3 is TGTGCCAGCTCACCACCGACGGCGGGGGGGCCGACAGATACGCAGTATTTT.

This sequence joins TRBV6-1 and TRBJ2-5, with D hard to call. Germline loops: CDR1 MNHNS, CDR2 SASEGT. The V and J ends lost 4 bases and 4 bases respectively, with 10 bases between them. The CDR3 totals 13 residues. CDR3 sequence: CASSVIKGETQYF. The DNA for the CDR3 is TGTGCCAGCAGTGTCATAAAGGGAGAGACCCAGTACTTC.

The gene calls are TRBV18 and TRBJ2-7; 10 nucleotides line up with TRBD1. CDR1 KGHSH and CDR2 LQKENI come from the germline V gene. With V trimmed by 5 bases and J by 5 bases, 9 bases remained unmatched. This CDR3 contains 15 residues. Here the CDR3 DNA reads TGTGCCAGCTCAATACCGGGACAGGGGCGGAACGAGCAGTACTTC. Translating gives CASSIPGQGRNEQYF. Together with reference TRBV18 and TRBJ2-7, the CDR3 gives the full variable domain: NAGVMQNPRHLVRRRGQEARLRCSPMKGHSHVYWYRQLPEEGLKFMVYLQKENIIDESGMPKERFSAEFPKEGPSILRIQQVVRGDSAAYFCASSIPGQGRNEQYFGPGTRLTVT.

By sample fraction, this clone is medium-sized. The chain is built from TRBV19 and TRBJ1-2; 12 bases line up with TRBD1. The CDR3 totals 17 residues. Germline CDR1 is LNHDA and CDR2 is SQIVND (reference sequence). V gave up 3 bases and J gave up 4 bases; unmatched junction bases: 9. DNA of the CDR3: TGTGCCAGTAGTATTGAGGGGACAGGGGGCTCAAGCTATGGCTACACCTTC. Amino acid sequence: CASSIEGTGGSSYGYTF.

This sequence joins TRBV5-1 and TRBJ1-1; D is perhaps TRBD1 (6 bases). Trimming took off 0 bases at V and 5 bases at J, with 17 bases between the two ends. This CDR3 region has 16 residues. Per germline, CDR1 SGHRS and CDR2 YFSETQ. Written as DNA, the CDR3 is TGCGCCAGCAGCTTGGTTCCGTCACAGGGTCAAACTGAAGCTTTCTTT. As protein: CASSLVPSQGQTEAFF.

The chain links TRBV11-2 to TRBJ2-7, with D perhaps matching TRBD1 or TRBD2 (5 bases each). V dropped 0 bases and J dropped 6 bases, with 6 bases sitting between them. The CDR3 has 12 residues. The germline gives CDR1 SGHAT, CDR2 FQNNGV. The CDR3 is CASSLERGEQYF. The DNA for the CDR3 is TGTGCCAGCAGCTTAGAGAGGGGCGAGCAGTACTTC.

This clone was picked up one time. The V gene is TRBV18, the J gene TRBJ1-1; 7 bases map to TRBD1. The trim removed 1 base at V and 4 bases at J, leaving 6 bases unmatched. The CDR3 spans 15 residues. Germline CDR1 is KGHSH and CDR2 is LQKENI. The CDR3, as DNA: TGTGCCAGCTCACCACAAAAATCAGGGGGCACTGAAGCTTTCTTT. It codes for CASSPQKSGGTEAFF.

This CDR3 is CASSPSTDYYGYTF. The CDR3 DNA sequence: TGTGCCAGCAGTCCCTCGACGGACTACTATGGCTACACCTTC. The chain combines TRBV27 with TRBJ1-2; no reliable D call. The V gene's germline CDR1 is MNHEY and CDR2 SMNVEV (reference sequence). Trimming stripped 5 bases from V and 3 bases from J, with 13 bases between. The CDR3 consists of 14 residues.

V usage is TRBV7-9 and J usage is TRBJ1-1; weak D call: TRBD1 (5 bases). The germline gives CDR1 SEHNR, CDR2 FQNEAQ (reference sequence). The CDR3 contains 15 residues. V shed 0 bases and J shed 1 base, with 9 bases lying between them. CDR3 nucleotide sequence: TGTGCCAGCAGCTTAGCCCAGGGAGGGAACACTGAAGCTTTCTTT. Translating gives CASSLAQGGNTEAFF.

The gene calls are TRBV2 and TRBJ1-4, with 9 bases identical to TRBD1. From germline, CDR1 is SNHLY and CDR2 FYNNEI. The trim removed 6 bases at V and 16 bases at J, leaving 24 bases unmatched. This CDR3 comprises 17 residues. DNA for the CDR3: TGTGCCAGCAGACGAGGGGGCACAGGGGGCGCAAGGGGGATGCCGTTTTTT. Amino acids: CASRRGGTGGARGMPFF.

This sequence joins TRBV7-9 and TRBJ2-3, with D unclear. The CDR3 extends over 11 amino acids. V was cut by 10 bases and J by 6 bases, with 11 bases left in between. CDR1 is SEHNR, CDR2 FQNEAQ, per germline (reference sequence). Here the CDR3 DNA reads TGTGCCATCGCGGATCTCGATACGCAGTATTTT. This gives the protein CAIADLDTQYF. The whole variable domain, filled in from reference TRBV7-9 and TRBJ2-3, reads DTGVSQNPRHKITKRGQNVTFRCDPISEHNRLYWYRQTLGQGPEFLTYFQNEAQLEKSRLLSDRFSAERPKGSFSTLEIQRTEQGDSAMYLCAIADLDTQYFGPGTRLTVL.

The genes are TRBV6-1 and TRBJ2-1; D is uncertain. Germline V lookup: CDR1 MNHNS, CDR2 SASEGT. Trimming took off 3 bases at V and 0 bases at J, with 9 bases between the two ends. This CDR3 is built from 15 residues. This CDR3 reads CASSETVSSYNEQFF. The CDR3 nucleotides read TGTGCCAGCAGTGAGACGGTAAGCTCCTACAATGAGCAGTTCTTC.

The chain uses TRBV18 and TRBJ1-2; TRBD1 matches at 7 bases. The length of the CDR3 is 17 residues. Looked up from germline, CDR1 is KGHSH and CDR2 is LQKENI. With V trimmed by 2 bases and J by 1 base, 10 bases remained unmatched. The CDR3, as DNA: TGTGCCAGCTCACCAAGGGAAGGGGGCTTAGTTAACTATGGCTACACCTTC. Its translation: CASSPREGGLVNYGYTF.

The V gene is TRBV5-1, the J gene TRBJ1-1; perhaps TRBD1 as D (5 bases). Trimming removed 3 bases from V and 1 base from J, with 10 bases in between. Germline CDR1 and CDR2: SGHRS and YFSETQ. The CDR3 sequence is 14 residues long. CDR3 sequence (DNA): TGCGCCAGCAGCTCCGCCGGGACGAACACTGAAGCTTTCTTT. Translated, it gives CASSSAGTNTEAFF.

The chain links TRBV11-2 to TRBJ1-1; 7 bases align to TRBD1. CDR1 and CDR2 (germline): SGHAT, FQNNGV. The CDR3 has 14 residues. The ends lost 5 bases at V and 4 bases at J; junction bases unmatched: 7. CDR3: CASSPRGGGTEAFF. CDR3 bases: TGTGCCAGCAGCCCCAGGGGGGGAGGCACTGAAGCTTTCTTT. Based on the CDR3 plus reference TRBV11-2 and TRBJ1-1, the full variable domain is EAGVAQSPRYKIIEKRQSVAFWCNPISGHATLYWYQQILGQGPKLLIQFQNNGVVDDSQLPKDRFSAERLKGVDSTLKIQPAKLEDSAVYLCASSPRGGGTEAFFGQGTRLTVV.

This clone was detected only a few times. The V gene is TRBV28, the J gene TRBJ2-7; 8 bases are a match to TRBD2. CDR3 size: 14 residues. The V and J ends lost 7 bases and 2 bases, in that order; junction bases with no gene match: 7. Germline V lookup: CDR1 MDHEN, CDR2 SYDVKM. The CDR3 sequence: CASTNAGGAYEQYF. DNA for the CDR3: TGTGCCAGCACCAACGCCGGGGGGGCCTACGAGCAGTACTTC.

The chain recombines TRBV6-1 with TRBJ1-1; D possibly corresponds to TRBD1 (6 bases). CDR3 size: 12 residues. Germline CDR1 reads MNHNS; CDR2 reads SASEGT. Trimming left V 7 bases short and J 1 base short, with 7 bases between. This CDR3 reads CASKQGNTEAFF. The CDR3, as DNA: TGTGCCAGCAAACAGGGGAACACTGAAGCTTTCTTT.